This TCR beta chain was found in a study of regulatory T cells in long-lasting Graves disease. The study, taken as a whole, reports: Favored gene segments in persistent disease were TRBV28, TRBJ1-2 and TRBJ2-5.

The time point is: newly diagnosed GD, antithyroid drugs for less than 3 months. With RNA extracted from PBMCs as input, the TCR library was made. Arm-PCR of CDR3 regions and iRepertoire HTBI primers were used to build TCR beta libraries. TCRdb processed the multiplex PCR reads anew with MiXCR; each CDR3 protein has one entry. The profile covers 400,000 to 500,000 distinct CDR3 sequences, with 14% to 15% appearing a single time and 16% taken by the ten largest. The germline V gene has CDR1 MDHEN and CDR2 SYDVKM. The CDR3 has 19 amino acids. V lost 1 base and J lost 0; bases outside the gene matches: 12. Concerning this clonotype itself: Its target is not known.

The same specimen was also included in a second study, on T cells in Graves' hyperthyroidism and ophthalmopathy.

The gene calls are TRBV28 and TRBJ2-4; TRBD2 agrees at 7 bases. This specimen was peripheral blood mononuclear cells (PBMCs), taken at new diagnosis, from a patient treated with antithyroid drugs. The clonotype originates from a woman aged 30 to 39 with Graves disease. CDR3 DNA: TGTGCCAGCAGTTTATTAGGGCTTCGGGGGGAACTAGCCAAAAACATTCAGTACTTC. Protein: CASSLLGLRGELAKNIQYF.